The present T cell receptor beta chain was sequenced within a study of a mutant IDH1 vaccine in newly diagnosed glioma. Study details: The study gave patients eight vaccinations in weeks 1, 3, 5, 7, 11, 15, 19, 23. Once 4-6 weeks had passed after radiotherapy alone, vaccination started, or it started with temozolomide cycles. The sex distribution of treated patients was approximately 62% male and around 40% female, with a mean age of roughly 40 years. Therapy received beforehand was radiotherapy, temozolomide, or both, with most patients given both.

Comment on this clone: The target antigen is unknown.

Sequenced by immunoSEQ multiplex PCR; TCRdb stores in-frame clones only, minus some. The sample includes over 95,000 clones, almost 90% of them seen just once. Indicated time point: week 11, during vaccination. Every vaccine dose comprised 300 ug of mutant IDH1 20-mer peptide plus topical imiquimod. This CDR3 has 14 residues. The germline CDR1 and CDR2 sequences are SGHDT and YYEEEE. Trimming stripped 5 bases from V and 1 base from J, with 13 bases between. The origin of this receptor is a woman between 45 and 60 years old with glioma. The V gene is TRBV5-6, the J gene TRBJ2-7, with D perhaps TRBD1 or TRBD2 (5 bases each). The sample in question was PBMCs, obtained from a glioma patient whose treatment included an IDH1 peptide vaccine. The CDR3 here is CASRGRIPSYEQYF. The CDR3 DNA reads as TGTGCCAGCAGGGGACGGATTCCGTCCTACGAGCAGTACTTC. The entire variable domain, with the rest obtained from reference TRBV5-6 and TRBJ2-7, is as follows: DAGVTQSPTHLIKTRGQQVTLRCSPKSGHDTVSWYQQALGQGPQFIFQYYEEEERQRGNFPDRFSGHQFPNYSSELNVNALLLGDSALYLCASRGRIPSYEQYFGPGTRLTVT.